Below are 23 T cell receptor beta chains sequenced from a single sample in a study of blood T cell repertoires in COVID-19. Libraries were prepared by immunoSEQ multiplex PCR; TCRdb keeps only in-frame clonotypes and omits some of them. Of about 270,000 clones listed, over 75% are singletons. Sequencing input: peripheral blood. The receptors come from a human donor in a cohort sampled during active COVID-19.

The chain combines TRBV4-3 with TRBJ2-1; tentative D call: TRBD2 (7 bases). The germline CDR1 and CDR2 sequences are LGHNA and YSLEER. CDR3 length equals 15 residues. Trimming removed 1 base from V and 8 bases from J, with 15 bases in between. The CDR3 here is CASSQGRGAVDEQFF. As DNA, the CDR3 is TGCGCCAGCAGCCAAGGTCGGGGGGCAGTCGATGAGCAGTTCTTC.

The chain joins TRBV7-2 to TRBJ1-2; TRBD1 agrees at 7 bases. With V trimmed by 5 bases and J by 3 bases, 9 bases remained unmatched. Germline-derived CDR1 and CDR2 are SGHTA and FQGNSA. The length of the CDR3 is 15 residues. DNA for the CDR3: TGTGCCAGCAGCACAAGGACAGGAGGGGACTATGGCTACACCTTC. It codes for CASSTRTGGDYGYTF.

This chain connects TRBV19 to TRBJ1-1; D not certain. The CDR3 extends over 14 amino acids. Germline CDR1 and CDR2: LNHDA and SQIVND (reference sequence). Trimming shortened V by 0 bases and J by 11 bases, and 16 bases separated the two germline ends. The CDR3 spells CASSIDRGRTRAFF. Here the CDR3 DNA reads TGTGCCAGTAGTATAGATCGAGGGAGGACGCGGGCTTTCTTT.

CDR3 sequence reads: CASSSLLAGVTETQYF. CDR3 DNA: TGTGCCAGCAGTTCCCTTCTAGCGGGAGTTACAGAGACCCAGTACTTC. The V gene is TRBV27, the J gene TRBJ2-5; 10 nucleotides match TRBD2. Germline V gives CDR1 MNHEY, CDR2 SMNVEV (reference sequence). Trimming at V came to 4 bases and at J to 4 bases, leaving 9 bases not matched to a gene. The CDR3 has 16 residues.

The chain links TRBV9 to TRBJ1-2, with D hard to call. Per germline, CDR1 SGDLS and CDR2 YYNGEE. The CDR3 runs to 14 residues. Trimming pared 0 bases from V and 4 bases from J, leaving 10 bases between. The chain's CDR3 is CASSVEPGGYGYTF. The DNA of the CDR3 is TGTGCCAGCAGCGTAGAACCGGGAGGCTATGGCTACACCTTC.

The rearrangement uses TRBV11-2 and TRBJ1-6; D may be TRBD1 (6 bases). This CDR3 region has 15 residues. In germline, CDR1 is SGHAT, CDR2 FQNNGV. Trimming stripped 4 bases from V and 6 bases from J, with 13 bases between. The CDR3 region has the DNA TGTGCCAGCAGCTCCCTCACAGGGATTAATTCACCCCTCCACTTT. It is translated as CASSSLTGINSPLHF.

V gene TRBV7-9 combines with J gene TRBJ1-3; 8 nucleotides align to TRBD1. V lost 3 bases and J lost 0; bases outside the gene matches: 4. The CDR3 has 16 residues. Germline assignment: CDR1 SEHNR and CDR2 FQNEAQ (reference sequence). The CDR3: CASSLGQAISGNTIYF. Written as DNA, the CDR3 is TGTGCCAGCAGCTTGGGACAGGCAATCTCTGGAAACACCATATATTTT.

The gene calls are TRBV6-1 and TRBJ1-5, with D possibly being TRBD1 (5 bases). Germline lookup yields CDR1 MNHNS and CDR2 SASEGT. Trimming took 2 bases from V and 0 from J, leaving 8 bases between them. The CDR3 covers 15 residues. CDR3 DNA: TGTGCCAGCAGTGAACTGGGGGGTAGCAATCAGCCCCAGCATTTT. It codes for CASSELGGSNQPQHF.

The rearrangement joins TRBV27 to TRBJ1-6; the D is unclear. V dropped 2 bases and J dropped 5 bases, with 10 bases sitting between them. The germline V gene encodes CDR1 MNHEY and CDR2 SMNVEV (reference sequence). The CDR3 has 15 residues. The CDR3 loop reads CASSLVGVDNSPLHF. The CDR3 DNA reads TGTGCCAGCAGTTTAGTGGGAGTGGATAATTCACCCCTCCACTTT.

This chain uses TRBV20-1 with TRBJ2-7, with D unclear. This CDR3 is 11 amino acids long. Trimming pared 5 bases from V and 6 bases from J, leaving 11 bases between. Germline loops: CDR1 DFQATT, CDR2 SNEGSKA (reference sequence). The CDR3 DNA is TGCAGTGCTTGGTTAGTCGGCGAGCAGTACTTC. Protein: CSAWLVGEQYF.

This CDR3 reads CASRPLGTANTGELFF. The CDR3 DNA follows: TGTGCCAGCAGACCCTTGGGGACAGCAAACACCGGGGAGCTGTTTTTT. This chain uses TRBV28 with TRBJ2-2; 7 nucleotides match TRBD1. The germline gives CDR1 MDHEN, CDR2 SYDVKM. The J segment lost 2 bases and the V segment lost 6 bases, leaving 9 bases of the junction unmatched. The CDR3 loop spans 16 amino acids.

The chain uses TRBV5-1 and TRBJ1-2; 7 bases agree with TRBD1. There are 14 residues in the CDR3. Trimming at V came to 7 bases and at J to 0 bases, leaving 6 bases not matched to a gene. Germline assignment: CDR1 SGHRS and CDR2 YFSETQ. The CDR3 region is CASHRDSSNYGYTF. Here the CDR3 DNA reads TGCGCCAGCCATCGGGACAGTTCTAACTATGGCTACACCTTC.

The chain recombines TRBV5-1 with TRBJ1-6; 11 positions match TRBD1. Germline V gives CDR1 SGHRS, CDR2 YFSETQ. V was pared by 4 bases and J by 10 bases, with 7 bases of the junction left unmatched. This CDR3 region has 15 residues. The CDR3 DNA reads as TGCGCCAGCAGCGGACCGGGACAGGGGGGATCACCCCTCCACTTT. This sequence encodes CASSGPGQGGSPLHF.

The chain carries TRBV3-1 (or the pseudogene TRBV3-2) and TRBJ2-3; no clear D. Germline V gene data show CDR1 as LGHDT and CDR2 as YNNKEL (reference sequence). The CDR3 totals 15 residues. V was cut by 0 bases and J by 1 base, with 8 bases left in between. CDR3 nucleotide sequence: TGTGCCAGCAGCCAAGATTGGCCACGCACAGATACGCAGTATTTT. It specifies CASSQDWPRTDTQYF.

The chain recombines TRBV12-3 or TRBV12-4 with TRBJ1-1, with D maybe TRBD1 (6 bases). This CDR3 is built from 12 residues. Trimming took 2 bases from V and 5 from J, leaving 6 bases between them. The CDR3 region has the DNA TGTGCCAGCAGTTTACAGGGGACTGAAGCTTTCTTT. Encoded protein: CASSLQGTEAFF.

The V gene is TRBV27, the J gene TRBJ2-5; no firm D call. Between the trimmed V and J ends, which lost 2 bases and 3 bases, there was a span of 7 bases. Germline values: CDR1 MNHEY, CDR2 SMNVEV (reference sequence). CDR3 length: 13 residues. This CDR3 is CASSLRREETQYF. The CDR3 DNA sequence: TGTGCCAGCAGTTTACGCCGGGAAGAGACCCAGTACTTC.

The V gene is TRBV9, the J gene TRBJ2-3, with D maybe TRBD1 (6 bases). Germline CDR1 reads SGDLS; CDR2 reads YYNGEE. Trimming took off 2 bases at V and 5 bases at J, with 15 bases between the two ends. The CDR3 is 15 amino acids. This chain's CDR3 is CASSVGQIKIDTQYF. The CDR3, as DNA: TGTGCCAGCAGCGTCGGACAGATCAAGATAGATACGCAGTATTTT.

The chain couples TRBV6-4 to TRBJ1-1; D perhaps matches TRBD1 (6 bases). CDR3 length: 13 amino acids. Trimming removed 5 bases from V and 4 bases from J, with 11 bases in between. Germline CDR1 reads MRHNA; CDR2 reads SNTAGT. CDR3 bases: TGTGCCAGCAGTCCTACAGGGAGCACTGAAGCTTTCTTT. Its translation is CASSPTGSTEAFF.

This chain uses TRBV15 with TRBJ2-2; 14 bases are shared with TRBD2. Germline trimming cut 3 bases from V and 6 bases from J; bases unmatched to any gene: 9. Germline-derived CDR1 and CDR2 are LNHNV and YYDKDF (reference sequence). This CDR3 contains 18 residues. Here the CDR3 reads CATSRATSGRGLAGELFF. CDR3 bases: TGTGCCACCAGCAGGGCGACTAGCGGGAGGGGGTTGGCCGGGGAGCTGTTTTTT.

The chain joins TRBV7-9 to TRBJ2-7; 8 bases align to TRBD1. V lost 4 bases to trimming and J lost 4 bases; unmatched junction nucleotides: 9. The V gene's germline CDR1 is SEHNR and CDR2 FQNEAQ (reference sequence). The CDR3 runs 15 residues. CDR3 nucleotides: TGTGCCAGCAGCTACAACCCGGGACAGGAGTACGAGCAGTACTTC. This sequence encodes CASSYNPGQEYEQYF.

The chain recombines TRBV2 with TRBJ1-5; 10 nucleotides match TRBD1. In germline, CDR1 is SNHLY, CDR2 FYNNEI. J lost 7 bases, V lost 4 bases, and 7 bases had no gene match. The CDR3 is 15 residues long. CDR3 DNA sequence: TGTGCCAGCAGTGTAGACAGGGGGCTGGGACAGCCCCAGCATTTT. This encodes CASSVDRGLGQPQHF.

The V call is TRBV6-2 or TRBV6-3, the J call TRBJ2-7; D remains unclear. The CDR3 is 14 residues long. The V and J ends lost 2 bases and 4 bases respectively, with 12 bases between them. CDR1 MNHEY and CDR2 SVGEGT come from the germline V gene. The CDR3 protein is CASSYASPRYEQYF. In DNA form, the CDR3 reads TGTGCCAGCAGTTACGCCAGTCCCCGTTACGAGCAGTACTTC.

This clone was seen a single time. The CDR3 nucleotides read TGTGCCAGCAGCTTAGACGGGGTGGGAGGCTACACCTTC. Its protein is CASSLDGVGGYTF. V is TRBV7-3 and J is TRBJ1-2, with D unresolved. The CDR3 is 13 residues long. The germline V gene has CDR1 SGHTA and CDR2 FQGTGA. The V end was cut by 2 bases, the J end by 8 bases, with 12 bases between. The whole variable domain, remainder taken from reference TRBV7-3 and TRBJ1-2, is GAGVSQTPSNKVTEKGKYVELRCDPISGHTALYWYRQSLGQGPEFLIYFQGTGAADDSGLPNDRFFAVRPEGSVSTLKIQRTERGDSAVYLCASSLDGVGGYTFGSGTRLTVV.